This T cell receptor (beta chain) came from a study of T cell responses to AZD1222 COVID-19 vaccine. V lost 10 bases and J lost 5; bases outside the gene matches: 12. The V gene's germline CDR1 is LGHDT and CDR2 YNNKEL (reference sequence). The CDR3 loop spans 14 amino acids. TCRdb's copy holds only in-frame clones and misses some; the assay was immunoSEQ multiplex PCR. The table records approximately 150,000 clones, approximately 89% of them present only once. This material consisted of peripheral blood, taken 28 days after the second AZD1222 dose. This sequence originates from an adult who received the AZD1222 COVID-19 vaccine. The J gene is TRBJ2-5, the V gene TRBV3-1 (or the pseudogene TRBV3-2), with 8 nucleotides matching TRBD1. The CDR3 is CATRLQGGKETQYF. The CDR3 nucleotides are TGTGCCACCCGGTTACAGGGGGGTAAGGAGACCCAGTACTTC.